The entry below gives a single TCR beta chain sequence along with its context. Its antigen is unknown. No much larger clone exists at a distance of one base, and base qualities are not known. Healthy HIV-negative adults with no recently reported acute infections or vaccinations were included as donors. Every donor was a Caucasian adult residing in Nashville, Tennessee, USA. The CD8 memory samples were a combination of magnetically selected CD45RO+ cells and CCR7-negative CD45RA+ effector memory (TemRA) cells. After blood collection by leukapheresis, PBMCs were isolated using Ficoll-Histopaque density gradient centrifugation and then cryopreserved in the vapor phase of liquid nitrogen. Purity and quantity of every magnetically sorted T cell population were checked by analytical flow cytometry. Genomic DNA was isolated from every sorted fraction and measured by UV absorbance on a Nanodrop 2000c. TCR CDR3 regions were amplified from genomic DNA by multiplex PCR using the deep immunoSEQ assay. Genomic DNA extracted from each cell subset was distributed evenly over all wells of several immunoSEQ 96-well plates, and each plate served as one replicate. For sorted subsets, around 0.2 ug of genomic DNA, equivalent to roughly 30,000 T cell genomes, went into each replicate PCR. Purified libraries were measured with a Qubit 3.0 fluorometer, size-checked on a Bioanalyzer 2100, and measured again with the KAPA Library Quantification kit. Each immunoSEQ 96-well plate was sequenced on its own single-read 150-cycle Illumina NextSeq 550 flow cell. As for how the authors treated the data: Because only junctional sequences without quality scores were contained in the immunoSEQ output, filtering matching that applied to full-length reads could not be performed. Sequences were annotated with PyIR, a Python wrapper for IgBLAST v1.9, and V/J genes and CDR3 were assigned using IMGT germline references. Reads were removed for weak V/J assignments (E-value above 1e-6), missing CDR3, stop codons, out-of-frame junctions, or ambiguous translated residues. V3J clonotypes were defined as sequences sharing an identical inferred V gene, J gene, and CDR3 amino acid sequence. Percentage overlap between repertoires was calculated by dividing the number of shared unique clonotypes by the size of the smaller repertoire. Repertoire richness was assessed with RTK rarefaction, the Chao1 estimator, and Recon v2.1 estimates of unobserved clonotypes. Generation probabilities were computed with OLGA for all TCRbeta clonotypes obtained by the gDNA method from several donors. TCRdb's version of the immuneACCESS table is confined to in-frame rearrangements and falls short of the full clone set. An unresolved V gene accounts for under half of the shortfall where checked; the remainder is of unknown origin. V, J and clone size derive from that table, while D and trimming were established from the DNA sequence. The sample table lists about 380,000 clones, approximately 97% of them with a count of one. The ten biggest clones cover around 0.29% of the sample.

The entry originates in a study of shared clonotypes between healthy human individuals (dated by TCRdb to the early 2020s). Background for the entire study: The cohort comprised a couple of women and a few men aged 18 to 49 years. For each donor, three plates each were used for CD4 naive and CD4 memory, two plates were used for CD8 naive, and one plate was used for CD8 memory. To estimate repertoire size and how much clonotype sharing occurs between individuals, the study deeply sequenced the blood TCR repertoires of roughly 5 healthy adults. Libraries were prepared and TCR repertoires were sequenced by different laboratories using diverse techniques, in order to increase sequencing depth and limit assay-specific biases. Each donor's leukapheresis produced roughly between roughly 0.85 and 10 billion PBMCs. General study outcomes and caveats: Estimated clonotype richness was generally larger for naive than for memory subsets. The genetic and exposure-history diversity represented was limited by the small number of donors. Across four donors, approximately 5% of naive CD4, 3% to 4% of naive CD8, around 2.1% of memory CD4, and about 0.4% of memory CD8 clonotypes were shared. Compared with non-shared clonotypes, clonotypes shared by all four sorted-subset donors had higher generation probabilities. Only blood was sampled, and tissue TCR repertoires likely differ from those in blood. Pairwise subsampling indicated that sequencing depth was expected to affect the degree of clonotype sharing among donors. Incomplete sequencing was indicated by rarefaction of sorted-subset datasets, despite the large sequencing depth.

The TCR comes from a man aged 25-45 years in good health. Material: memory CD8+ T cells sorted from blood. The cell subset or site label of this sample denotes: CD45RO+ cells pooled with CCR7-negative TemRA cells.

The CDR3: CASSLDTSGTQYF. In nucleotides, the sequence is TGTGCCAGCAGCTTGGATACTAGCGGGACCCAGTACTTC. This sequence uses TRBV5-6 and TRBJ2-5; TRBD2 lines up with 8 middle nucleotides. The junction shows trimming of 0 bases on V and 7 bases on J, and the gene matches do not reach 2 bases of it. CDR3 length: 13 amino acids, cysteine to phenylalanine. Here the CDR3 DNA is all that survives: 39 bases in frame from base 1. CDR1 SGHDT and CDR2 YYEEEE are derived from the germline V gene. When the CDR3 is completed using the reference TRBV5-6 and TRBJ2-5 genes on either side, the full variable domain is DAGVTQSPTHLIKTRGQQVTLRCSPKSGHDTVSWYQQALGQGPQFIFQYYEEEERQRGNFPDRFSGHQFPNYSSELNVNALLLGDSALYLCASSLDTSGTQYFGPGTRLLVL.